Reported below is one T cell receptor beta chain. Antigen specificity is unknown. The data stem from a study of OX40 agonist ivuxolimab in advanced cancers. Overall study context: Ivuxolimab is a fully human IgG2 antibody that activates OX40 (CD134). Ivuxolimab was delivered to patients intravenously every 2 weeks at doses spanning 0.01 to 10 mg/kg. Enrolled patients in dose escalation had cancers that were hepatocellular carcinoma, melanoma, renal cell or head and neck cancer. Points from the study as a whole: At doses 0.1 to 3.0 mg/kg, CD4+ and CD8+ clones expanded.

The data were produced by immunoSEQ multiplex PCR, yet TCRdb's version contains in-frame clones alone and is incomplete. The data hold more than 75,000 clones, with roughly 85% observed a single time. With V trimmed by 2 bases and J by 6 bases, 8 bases remained unmatched. The CDR3 is 17 residues long. Germline V gene sequence: CDR1 SGHNT, CDR2 YYREEE (reference sequence). The genes are TRBV5-4 and TRBJ2-7, with TRBD2 identical over 16 bases. Sample: CD4+ or CD8+ T cells sorted from blood, taken in a trial of the OX40 agonist ivuxolimab. The sequence derives from an adult with an advanced solid tumor such as melanoma, head and neck, liver or kidney cancer. CDR3 DNA: TGTGCCAGCAGCTTCGGGACTAGCGGGAGGGCCGCACTCGAGCAGTACTTC. Translating it yields CASSFGTSGRAALEQYF.